The present TCR beta chain was sequenced within a study of OX40 agonist ivuxolimab in advanced cancers. Study-level background: Those enrolled were about 82% male, with a mean age of roughly 60 years and ages from 23 to 79.

Germline V CDR1 and CDR2: LNHDA, SQIVND (reference sequence). This CDR3 is 12 amino acids long. V gave up 5 bases and J gave up 7 bases; unmatched junction bases: 2. The sample holds one count of this clone. TCRdb keeps only in-frame clones here, not all; method: immunoSEQ multiplex PCR. This sample has about 73,000 clones, with just under 90% found just once. V usage is TRBV19 and J usage is TRBJ2-1; 7 nucleotides align to TRBD2. This clonotype originated in an adult with an advanced solid tumor such as melanoma, head and neck, liver or kidney cancer. The material was CD4+ or CD8+ T cells sorted from blood, obtained in a trial of the OX40 agonist ivuxolimab. Here the CDR3 reads CASSYGGNEQFF. The CDR3 nucleotides are TGTGCCAGTAGTTACGGGGGGAATGAGCAGTTCTTC.